A selection of T cell receptor beta chains follows, all from one sample in a study of T cells in Graves' hyperthyroidism and ophthalmopathy. TCRdb ran MiXCR on the multiplex PCR reads and lists one entry per CDR3 protein. The profile shows about 340,000 distinct CDR3 sequences, 21% of them singletons. Sequenced: blood. These receptor sequences come from a woman between 45 and 60 years old with Graves' hyperthyroidism. The conserved cysteine and the conserved F or W are not part of the CDR3 here. The order of the fields is V gene, CDR3 protein.

v_gene: TRBV6-1; CDR3aa: ASSEATGPNQPQH
v_gene: TRBV12-5; CDR3aa: ASGLVGGPGRAEAF
v_gene: TRBV27; CDR3aa: ASSFQGPYGQF
v_gene: TRBV7-2; CDR3aa: ASSWTSGNTGELF
v_gene: TRBV7-2; CDR3aa: ASSRGGVPSSYNEQF
v_gene: TRBV9; CDR3aa: ASSVGTGEYNSGNTIY
v_gene: TRBV6-1; CDR3aa: ASSELNIPVQPQH
v_gene: TRBV6-5; CDR3aa: ASSYSGGRSSYNEQF
v_gene: TRBV7-6; CDR3aa: ASSNVRNRVPGNTIY
v_gene: TRBV20-1; CDR3aa: SARDRTRSYNSPLH
v_gene: TRBV20-1; CDR3aa: SARDGRVLSYEQY
v_gene: TRBV5-1; CDR3aa: ASSSQAGKGETQY
v_gene: TRBV5-8; CDR3aa: ASSLGGSYYNEQF
v_gene: TRBV4-1; CDR3aa: ASSLQDTPGLANPDTQY
v_gene: TRBV16; CDR3aa: ASSPRDRLY
v_gene: TRBV11-2; CDR3aa: ASSSPSSGSSYNEQF
v_gene: TRBV11-3; CDR3aa: ASSVLDEQF
v_gene: TRBV12-3/TRBV12-4; CDR3aa: ASSWTAYEQY
v_gene: TRBV27; CDR3aa: ASSLWGTGGEPQH
v_gene: TRBV6-1; CDR3aa: ASSLIGTGFNSYNSPLH
v_gene: TRBV28; CDR3aa: ASSSDRGRNSPLH
v_gene: TRBV2; CDR3aa: ASEGLYNSPLH
v_gene: TRBV6-5; CDR3aa: ASSYSTEGRAGGYT
v_gene: TRBV2; CDR3aa: ASTFGPPSYEQY
v_gene: TRBV5-1; CDR3aa: ASSLVGTTQSTQY
v_gene: TRBV9; CDR3aa: ASSAGLAGGFEKETQY
v_gene: TRBV27; CDR3aa: ASSIQGGGTEAF
v_gene: TRBV27; CDR3aa: ASRVTGGRQY
v_gene: TRBV7-9; CDR3aa: ASSLLSGSYQETQY
v_gene: TRBV2; CDR3aa: ASSSGQGNNGYT
v_gene: TRBV2; CDR3aa: ASMWSREVMGEQF
v_gene: TRBV29-1; CDR3aa: SSGQAPQETQY
v_gene: TRBV6-4; CDR3aa: ASSEGRGYLQPQH
v_gene: TRBV20-1; CDR3aa: SATGTDEETQY
v_gene: TRBV2; CDR3aa: ASSEDTEAF
v_gene: TRBV7-9; CDR3aa: ASSLHPLRLAGVPDTQY
v_gene: TRBV28; CDR3aa: ASSAAGGTQY
v_gene: TRBV18; CDR3aa: ASSPQGAYGYT
v_gene: TRBV2; CDR3aa: ASRGTSGNRPYEQY
v_gene: TRBV28; CDR3aa: ASSLGTSGRNEQF
v_gene: TRBV4-1; CDR3aa: ASSQRTGGSDTQY
v_gene: TRBV28; CDR3aa: ASSSGKSTDTQY
v_gene: TRBV28; CDR3aa: ASRYSGGSNQPQH
v_gene: TRBV3-1; CDR3aa: ASSRLGATDYGYT
v_gene: TRBV6-2/TRBV6-3; CDR3aa: ASSSLLLAEQETQY
v_gene: TRBV10-3; CDR3aa: AISDRVSEAF
v_gene: TRBV18; CDR3aa: ASSPRLTGKNTEAF
v_gene: TRBV20-1; CDR3aa: SARMTGAGGYT
v_gene: TRBV7-9; CDR3aa: ASSLHIATNEKLF
v_gene: TRBV28; CDR3aa: ASSRMPGELF
v_gene: TRBV7-9; CDR3aa: ASIPGQALSTDTQY